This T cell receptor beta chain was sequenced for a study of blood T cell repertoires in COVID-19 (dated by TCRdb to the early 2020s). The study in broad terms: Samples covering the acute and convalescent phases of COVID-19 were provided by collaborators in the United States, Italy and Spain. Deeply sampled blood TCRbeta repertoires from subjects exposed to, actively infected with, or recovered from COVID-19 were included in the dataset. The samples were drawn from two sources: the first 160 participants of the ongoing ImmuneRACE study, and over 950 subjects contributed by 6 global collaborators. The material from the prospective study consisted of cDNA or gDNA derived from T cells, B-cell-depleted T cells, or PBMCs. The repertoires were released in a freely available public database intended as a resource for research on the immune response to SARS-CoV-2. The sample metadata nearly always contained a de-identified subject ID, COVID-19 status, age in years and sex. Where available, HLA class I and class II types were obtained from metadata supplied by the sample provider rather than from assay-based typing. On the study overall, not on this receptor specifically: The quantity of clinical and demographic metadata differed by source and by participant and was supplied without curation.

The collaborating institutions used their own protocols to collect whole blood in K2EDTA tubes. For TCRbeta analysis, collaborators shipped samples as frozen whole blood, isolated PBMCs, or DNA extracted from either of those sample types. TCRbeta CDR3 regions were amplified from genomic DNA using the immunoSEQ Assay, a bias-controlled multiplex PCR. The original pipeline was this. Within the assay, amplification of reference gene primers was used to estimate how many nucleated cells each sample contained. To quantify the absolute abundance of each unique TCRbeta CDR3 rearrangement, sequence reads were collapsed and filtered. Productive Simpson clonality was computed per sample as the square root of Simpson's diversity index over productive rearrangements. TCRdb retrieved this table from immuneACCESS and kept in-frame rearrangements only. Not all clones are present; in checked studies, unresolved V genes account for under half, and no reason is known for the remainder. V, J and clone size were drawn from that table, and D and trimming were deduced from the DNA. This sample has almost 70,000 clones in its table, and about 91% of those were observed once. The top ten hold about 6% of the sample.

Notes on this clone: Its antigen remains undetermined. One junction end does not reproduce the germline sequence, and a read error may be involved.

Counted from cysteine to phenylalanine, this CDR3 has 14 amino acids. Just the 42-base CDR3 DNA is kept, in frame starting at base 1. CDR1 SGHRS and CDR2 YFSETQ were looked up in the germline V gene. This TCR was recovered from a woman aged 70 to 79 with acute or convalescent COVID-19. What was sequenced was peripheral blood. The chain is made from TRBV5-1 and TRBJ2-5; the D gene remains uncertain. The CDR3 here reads CASSLAVGQGTQYF. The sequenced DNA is TGCGCCAGCAGCTTGGCGGTGGGCCAAGGGACCCAGTACTTC.